Below are 18 T cell receptor beta chains sequenced from a single sample in a study of cytomegalovirus exposure and HLA in healthy donors. It was with 60 Vbeta and 13 Jbeta primers that the PCR ran. Profiling relied on immunoSEQ multiplex PCR, and the TCRdb table lists in-frame clones only, not all of them. The sample carries about 110,000 clones, 83% recorded once. Sequencing input: PBMCs. The receptors were gathered from a man between 18 and 35 years old in good health and CMV-seronegative.

In DNA, the CDR3 is TGTGCCAGCAGCGGTACAAAACAGGGGTCAGGTAATGAGCAGTTCTTC. Its translation: CASSGTKQGSGNEQFF. This chain connects TRBV9 to TRBJ2-1, with 7 bases aligning to TRBD1. Germline CDR1 and CDR2: SGDLS and YYNGEE. The CDR3 extends over 16 amino acids. The J segment lost 7 bases and the V segment lost 3 bases, leaving 13 bases of the junction unmatched.

V is TRBV18 and J is TRBJ1-4, with D possibly being TRBD1 (5 bases). This CDR3 is built from 15 residues. Trimming cost V 3 bases and J 1 base, with 9 bases left between them. Germline V lookup: CDR1 KGHSH, CDR2 LQKENI. Here the CDR3 DNA reads TGTGCCAGCTCACCCCTCAGGGTAACTAATGAAAAACTGTTTTTT. It translates to CASSPLRVTNEKLFF.

The genes are TRBV30 and TRBJ1-2, with 7 bases matching TRBD1. CDR3 length: 12 residues. Germline trimming cut 4 bases from V and 7 bases from J; bases unmatched to any gene: 6. The germline V gene has CDR1 GTSNPN and CDR2 SVGIG (reference sequence). The CDR3 bases are TGTGCCTGGAACCAGGGGACAGTTGGCTACACCTTC. Residues: CAWNQGTVGYTF.

The chain couples TRBV6-1 to TRBJ1-2, with TRBD1 matching over 7 bases. The J segment lost 1 base and the V segment lost 4 bases, leaving 6 bases of the junction unmatched. The CDR3 has 15 amino acids. Per germline, CDR1 MNHNS and CDR2 SASEGT. The CDR3 reads CASSARTGVNYGYTF. As DNA, the CDR3 is TGTGCCAGCAGTGCCAGAACAGGGGTTAACTATGGCTACACCTTC.

DNA of the CDR3: TGTGCCAGCAAGACAGATGCAATGAACACTGAAGCTTTCTTT. It codes for CASKTDAMNTEAFF. The J gene is TRBJ1-1, the V gene TRBV7-3; weak D call: TRBD1 (5 bases). CDR1 SGHTA and CDR2 FQGTGA come from the germline V gene. The V end lost 7 bases, the J end lost 0 bases, and 12 bases lay between the germline ends. The CDR3 has 14 residues.

The V and J genes are TRBV29-1 and TRBJ2-5; possible D gene TRBD1, 5 bases. The germline V and J ends were trimmed by 0 bases and 8 bases, with 10 bases remaining between them. Germline V gives CDR1 SQVTM, CDR2 ANQGSEA. The CDR3 has 12 amino acids. Here the CDR3 reads CSVEEHDSTQYF. CDR3 nucleotides: TGCAGCGTTGAAGAGCACGACAGTACCCAGTACTTC.

This chain uses TRBV19 with TRBJ1-5; D perhaps matches TRBD1 (6 bases). The CDR3 length is 13 residues. Germline V gene data show CDR1 as LNHDA and CDR2 as SQIVND (reference sequence). V lost 3 bases to trimming and J lost 7 bases, with 10 bases between them. CDR3 sequence (DNA): TGTGCCAGTAGTATGGGGGCTAGGCAGCCCCAGCATTTT. This sequence encodes CASSMGARQPQHF.

V gene TRBV29-1 combines with J gene TRBJ2-5, with D possibly matching TRBD2 (5 bases). Germline CDR1 is SQVTM and CDR2 is ANQGSEA. The ends were cut back, 4 bases at V and 5 bases at J, with 11 bases in the middle. CDR3 length equals 12 residues. The CDR3 region has the DNA TGCAGCGTTGGACTGCGCGGGGAGACCCAGTACTTC. Its protein product is CSVGLRGETQYF.

The chain joins TRBV7-9 to TRBJ2-1; D call uncertain. The germline gives CDR1 SEHNR, CDR2 FQNEAQ (reference sequence). Trimming took off 5 bases at V and 1 base at J, with 9 bases between the two ends. The CDR3 has 14 amino acids. The CDR3 sequence is CASSPSRSYNEQFF. CDR3 bases: TGTGCCAGCAGCCCCTCCAGGTCCTACAATGAGCAGTTCTTC.

This clone was counted a single time. The chain is built from TRBV28 and TRBJ2-7; 9 bases map to TRBD1. The V segment lost 5 bases and the J segment 2 bases; nucleotides outside the gene matches: 7. This CDR3 comprises 15 residues. From germline, CDR1 is MDHEN and CDR2 SYDVKM. CDR3 DNA: TGTGCCAGCAGTCCCCCGGGACAGGGCCCCTACGAGCAGTACTTC. This translates into CASSPPGQGPYEQYF.

The gene calls are TRBV9 and TRBJ2-7, with D unresolved. CDR1 SGDLS and CDR2 YYNGEE come from the germline V gene. V dropped 2 bases and J dropped 0 bases, with 18 bases sitting between them. The length of the CDR3 is 17 residues. The CDR3 region is CASSVSSAVKDSYEQYF. The DNA for the CDR3 is TGTGCCAGCAGCGTTTCTAGTGCAGTCAAAGACTCCTACGAGCAGTACTTC.

The gene calls are TRBV5-1 and TRBJ2-1; TRBD2 aligns across 12 bases. The CDR3 extends over 18 amino acids. The germline CDR1 and CDR2 sequences are SGHRS and YFSETQ. V shed 2 bases, J shed 9 bases, and the junction held 15 bases outside the gene matches. CDR3 sequence reads: CASSFLAGGVGFSGEQFF. CDR3 bases: TGCGCCAGCAGCTTTCTAGCGGGGGGGGTCGGCTTCAGCGGTGAGCAGTTCTTC. Looking up the rest from reference TRBV5-1 and TRBJ2-1 gives the full variable domain: KAGVTQTPRYLIKTRGQQVTLSCSPISGHRSVSWYQQTPGQGLQFLFEYFSETQRNKGNFPGRFSGRQFSNSRSEMNVSTLELGDSALYLCASSFLAGGVGFSGEQFFGPGTRLTVL.

The sample holds a few counts of this clone. J is TRBJ2-1 and V is TRBV29-1; 8 nucleotides agree with TRBD2. CDR1 is SQVTM and CDR2 is ANQGSEA in the germline V gene. This CDR3 contains 14 residues. V lost 8 bases, J lost 5 bases, and 11 bases stayed unmatched. In DNA form, the CDR3 reads TGCAGCATTTCATCCGGGACTAGAAACAATGAGCAGTTCTTC. Translated, it gives CSISSGTRNNEQFF.

The rearrangement joins TRBV11-1 to TRBJ2-5; TRBD2 matches at 11 bases. The CDR3 contains 17 residues. Germline CDR1 reads SGHAT; CDR2 reads FQDESV (reference sequence). V shed 5 bases, J shed 5 bases, and the junction held 13 bases outside the gene matches. The CDR3 sequence: CASSVGLAGPKAETQYF. The CDR3, as DNA: TGTGCCAGCAGCGTAGGACTAGCGGGTCCTAAGGCGGAGACCCAGTACTTC.

The rearrangement links TRBV4-2 to TRBJ1-2; TRBD1 aligns across 9 bases. Looked up from germline, CDR1 is LGHNA and CDR2 is YNFKEQ. The CDR3 spans 15 residues. The junction had 11 bases not matched to a gene; V was cut back by 4 bases and J by 8 bases. The CDR3 DNA follows: TGTGCCAGCAGCCCGAACCCGGGACAGGGTAACGGCTACACCTTC. Amino acids: CASSPNPGQGNGYTF.

The chain joins TRBV6-1 to TRBJ1-1, with a possible D match to TRBD1 (5 bases). The CDR3 runs 15 residues. Germline CDR1 and CDR2: MNHNS and SASEGT. Trimming shortened V by 5 bases and J by 3 bases, and 16 bases separated the two germline ends. CDR3 residues: CASSWAAGPHTEAFF. CDR3 in DNA: TGTGCCAGCAGTTGGGCAGCGGGGCCTCACACTGAAGCTTTCTTT.

The table lists this clone with a count of one. This chain connects TRBV7-9 to TRBJ2-1; 8 bases line up with TRBD2. The V segment lost 7 bases and the J segment 8 bases; nucleotides outside the gene matches: 10. The CDR3 contains 14 residues. Germline V gene data show CDR1 as SEHNR and CDR2 as FQNEAQ (reference sequence). For the CDR3, the DNA is TGTGCCAGCAAAGGGGGAGCGGGAGTACATGAGCAGTTCTTC. Encoded protein: CASKGGAGVHEQFF.

The chain combines TRBV9 with TRBJ2-7, with 9 bases fitting TRBD2. The germline V gene has CDR1 SGDLS and CDR2 YYNGEE. The CDR3 has 16 residues. Losses at the gene ends were 4 bases for V and 3 bases for J; bases not matched to a gene: 11. Written as DNA, the CDR3 is TGTGCCAGCAGCCCCCGTCTAGCGGGAAGCGTCTACGAGCAGTACTTC. This codes for CASSPRLAGSVYEQYF.